The 25 T cell receptor beta chains below were found in one sample sequenced in a study of control samples from healthy donors and cancer patients. Assay: immunoSEQ multiplex PCR; the TCRdb copy retains only in-frame clones and omits some. The data show around 20,000 clones, with about four fifths seen just once and about 30% held by the top ten. The sequencing sample was made of PBMCs. The receptor set was obtained from a man older than 75 with head and neck cancer.

The chain has TRBV4-3 and TRBJ1-1, with D perhaps TRBD1 (5 bases). Deletions cut 0 bases from V and 4 bases from J, with 12 bases between. Germline loops: CDR1 LGHNA, CDR2 YSLEER. The CDR3 loop spans 15 amino acids. The CDR3 sequence: CASSQDEDIFTEAFF. In DNA, the CDR3 is TGCGCCAGCAGCCAAGATGAGGACATATTCACTGAAGCTTTCTTT.

The genes are TRBV30 and TRBJ1-3, with 9 bases identical to TRBD1. Germline trimming cut 1 base from V and 2 bases from J; bases unmatched to any gene: 6. This CDR3 is built from 16 residues. CDR1 and CDR2 (germline): GTSNPN, SVGIG (reference sequence). The CDR3 is CAWSGSQGATGNTIYF. CDR3 in DNA: TGTGCCTGGAGTGGGTCACAGGGGGCTACTGGAAACACCATATATTTT.

The chain joins TRBV29-1 to TRBJ2-1; 10 positions match TRBD1. J lost 7 bases, V lost 6 bases, and 9 bases had no gene match. The CDR3 sequence is 14 residues long. Per germline, CDR1 SQVTM and CDR2 ANQGSEA. This chain's CDR3 is CSVLGQGVSNEQFF. DNA of the CDR3: TGCAGCGTCCTCGGACAGGGGGTTTCAAATGAGCAGTTCTTC.

This chain connects TRBV6-6 to TRBJ1-1, with a weak D call TRBD1 (5 bases). Germline assignment: CDR1 MNHNY and CDR2 SVGAGI (reference sequence). The germline V and J ends were trimmed by 6 bases and 1 base, with 12 bases remaining between them. The CDR3 is 14 residues long. Written as DNA, the CDR3 is TGTGCCAGCAGCCTGGGGCGGTGGAACACTGAAGCTTTCTTT. As protein: CASSLGRWNTEAFF.

This clone was observed a handful of times. This chain connects TRBV4-1 to TRBJ1-3, with TRBD1 matching over 8 bases. Germline V lookup: CDR1 MGHRA, CDR2 YSYEKL. V shed 5 bases and J 0 bases; nucleotides not matched to a gene: 6. The CDR3 is 16 residues long. CDR3 coding DNA: TGCGCCAGCAGCTACTCAGGGGGCCGCTCTGGAAACACCATATATTTT. It yields the protein CASSYSGGRSGNTIYF.

The CDR3 loop is CSVLTAWGKLFF. In DNA form, the CDR3 reads TGCAGCGTTCTAACAGCCTGGGGAAAACTGTTTTTT. This rearrangement joins TRBV29-1 to TRBJ1-4; D is unresolved. Trimming shortened V by 5 bases and J by 10 bases, and 14 bases separated the two germline ends. Germline V gene data show CDR1 as SQVTM and CDR2 as ANQGSEA. This CDR3 is built from 12 residues.

On this clone itself: At one boundary the junction diverges from the germline segment, which might be a read error. The CDR3 sequence: CASSLGLAGGPKNF. CDR3 nucleotide sequence: TGTGCCAGCAGCTTGGGACTAGCGGGAGGGCCGAAGAACTTC. V usage is TRBV5-4 and J usage is TRBJ2-7; 14 bases are shared with TRBD2. There are 14 residues in the CDR3. In germline, CDR1 is SGHNT, CDR2 YYREEE (reference sequence).

The genes are TRBV7-9 and TRBJ1-5; 10 bases line up with TRBD1. The germline V gene encodes CDR1 SEHNR and CDR2 FQNEAQ (reference sequence). Trimming took 5 bases from V and 5 from J; bases not matched to a gene: 6. The CDR3 has 15 amino acids. The CDR3 DNA follows: TGTGCCAGCAGCCCCGGACAGGGGGGGTATCAGCCCCAGCATTTT. Its translation: CASSPGQGGYQPQHF.

The gene calls are TRBV2 and TRBJ1-5; tentative D call: TRBD1 (6 bases). In germline, CDR1 is SNHLY, CDR2 FYNNEI. Trimming shortened V by 5 bases and J by 5 bases, and 10 bases separated the two germline ends. This CDR3 has 13 residues. CDR3 residues: CASSYRVDQPQHF. For the CDR3, the DNA is TGTGCCAGCAGTTACAGGGTTGATCAGCCCCAGCATTTT. The full variable domain, rest sourced from reference TRBV2 and TRBJ1-5, is EPEVTQTPSHQVTQMGQEVILRCVPISNHLYFYWYRQILGQKVEFLVSFYNNEISEKSEIFDDQFSVERPDGSNFTLKIRSTKLEDSAMYFCASSYRVDQPQHFGDGTRLSIL.

This clone occurred a few times. The chain is built from TRBV19 and TRBJ1-1; D perhaps matches TRBD1 (5 bases). Germline V lookup: CDR1 LNHDA, CDR2 SQIVND (reference sequence). The V end was cut by 5 bases, the J end by 1 base, with 8 bases between. The CDR3 is 13 residues long. For the CDR3, the DNA is TGTGCCAGTAGTTGGGGGGGGAACACTGAAGCTTTCTTT. This gives the protein CASSWGGNTEAFF.

In DNA, the CDR3 is TGTGCCAGCAGCTTGATAGAAGAAGGCGGGGAGCAGTACTTC. Translating it yields CASSLIEEGGEQYF. The rearrangement uses TRBV5-5 and TRBJ2-7, with D possibly being TRBD2 (5 bases). Between the trimmed V and J ends, which lost 1 base and 7 bases, there was a span of 15 bases. The V gene's germline CDR1 is SGHKS and CDR2 YYEKEE (reference sequence). The CDR3 extends over 14 amino acids.

Written as DNA, the CDR3 is TGTGCCAGCAGCTCCTTAGCGGGGGGGCCCTACAATGAGCAGTTCTTC. Translated, it gives CASSSLAGGPYNEQFF. The chain employs TRBV7-6 and TRBJ2-1, with TRBD2 matching over 11 bases. This CDR3 is built from 16 residues. V trimming: 4 bases; J trimming: 2 bases; junction bases outside the gene matches: 4. Germline V lookup: CDR1 SGHVS, CDR2 FNYEAQ. Complete variable domain (other parts from reference TRBV7-6 and TRBJ2-1): GAGVSQSPRYKVTKRGQDVALRCDPISGHVSLYWYRQALGQGPEFLTYFNYEAQQDKSGLPNDRFSAERPEGSISTLTIQRTEQRDSAMYRCASSSLAGGPYNEQFFGPGTRLTVL.

The chain joins TRBV14 to TRBJ2-7; D remains unclear. The V gene's germline CDR1 is SGHDN and CDR2 FVKESK. The CDR3 covers 14 residues. Trimming removed 0 bases at V and 6 bases at J, with 12 bases between. The DNA for the CDR3 is TGTGCCAGCAGCCAAGATCGGCTAACCGCCGAGCAGTACTTC. This sequence encodes CASSQDRLTAEQYF.

This clone qualifies as medium-sized. The rearrangement joins TRBV6-6 to TRBJ1-2, with a tentative D call TRBD1 (6 bases). Trimming stripped 5 bases from V and 0 bases from J, with 19 bases between. The CDR3 runs to 17 residues. Germline CDR1 reads MNHNY; CDR2 reads SVGAGI (reference sequence). This CDR3 is CASSPPGQGRSNYGYTF. Written as DNA, the CDR3 is TGTGCCAGCAGTCCACCGGGACAAGGGAGATCTAACTATGGCTACACCTTC.

CDR3 region: CASSYDNTEAFF. The CDR3, as DNA: TGTGCCAGCAGCTACGACAACACTGAAGCTTTCTTT. The rearrangement uses TRBV7-9 and TRBJ1-1; no reliable D call. V shed 4 bases and J shed 2 bases, with 5 bases lying between them. The CDR3 length is 12 residues. Germline values: CDR1 SEHNR, CDR2 FQNEAQ (reference sequence).

This CDR3 is CSARRETQYF. CDR3 bases: TGCAGTGCTCGAAGGGAGACCCAGTACTTC. J is TRBJ2-5 and V is TRBV20-1; D gene ambiguous. Germline values: CDR1 DFQATT, CDR2 SNEGSKA (reference sequence). V was clipped by 5 bases and J by 5 bases, with 6 bases between them. The CDR3 has 10 residues.

The chain employs TRBV6-4 and TRBJ1-1; D remains unclear. Germline CDR1 and CDR2: MRHNA and SNTAGT. The germline V and J ends were trimmed by 3 bases and 6 bases, with 11 bases remaining between them. CDR3 length equals 13 residues. The CDR3 is CASSEWPTSEAFF. The CDR3 DNA reads as TGTGCCAGCAGTGAATGGCCGACCTCTGAAGCTTTCTTT.

This clone has more than one count but fewer than ten. V is TRBV2 and J is TRBJ1-1; D remains unclear. Germline CDR1 reads SNHLY; CDR2 reads FYNNEI. This CDR3 spans 12 amino acids. V was shortened by 2 bases and J by 11 bases, with 12 bases between the two germline ends. The CDR3 DNA follows: TGTGCCAGCAGTGAAACAAACGACGGGGCTTTCTTT. Residues: CASSETNDGAFF.

This chain uses TRBV12-5 with TRBJ2-6; D tentatively fits TRBD1 or TRBD2 (5 bases each). The ends were cut back, 2 bases at V and 0 bases at J, with 14 bases in the middle. CDR1 is LGHNT and CDR2 is FRNRAP in the germline V gene. There are 18 residues in the CDR3. CDR3 sequence reads: CASGLTRDGRSGANVLTF. The CDR3 DNA reads TGTGCTAGTGGTTTGACCCGGGACGGCCGCTCTGGGGCCAACGTCCTGACTTTC.

The gene calls are TRBV6-1 and TRBJ2-3; TRBD1 matches at 11 bases. With 4 bases clipped from V and 5 bases from J, the junction kept 8 bases outside the gene matches. The germline CDR1 and CDR2 sequences are MNHNS and SASEGT. The CDR3 extends over 16 amino acids. DNA of the CDR3: TGTGCCAGCAGTGGCAGGACAGGGGGCACTGGAGATACGCAGTATTTT. Its protein product is CASSGRTGGTGDTQYF.

This clone occurred once. V usage is TRBV6-5 and J usage is TRBJ1-2, with D unresolved. V shed 6 bases and J shed 0 bases, with 8 bases lying between them. The CDR3 runs 13 residues. Germline V lookup: CDR1 MNHEY, CDR2 SVGAGI. The CDR3 DNA reads as TGTGCCAGCAGGAAGAACCCTAACTATGGCTACACCTTC. This sequence encodes CASRKNPNYGYTF.

This chain joins TRBV5-8 and TRBJ1-5; D unclear. CDR1 SGHTS and CDR2 YDEGEE come from the germline V gene. Trimming shortened V by 4 bases and J by 6 bases, and 8 bases separated the two germline ends. The CDR3 consists of 12 residues. This CDR3 reads CASSARSQPQHF. The CDR3 nucleotides are TGTGCCAGCAGCGCTCGGAGTCAGCCCCAGCATTTT.

The J gene is TRBJ1-2, the V gene TRBV30; TRBD1 matches at 9 bases. The germline CDR1 and CDR2 sequences are GTSNPN and SVGIG (reference sequence). The junction had 2 bases not matched to a gene; V was cut back by 1 base and J by 5 bases. The CDR3 extends over 13 amino acids. CDR3 protein: CAWSADRGYGYTF. Here the CDR3 DNA reads TGTGCCTGGAGTGCGGACAGGGGTTATGGCTACACCTTC.

This clone has a single count. This sequence joins TRBV6-5 and TRBJ1-2; TRBD1 matches at 7 bases. Germline V CDR1 and CDR2: MNHEY, SVGAGI. The CDR3 consists of 14 residues. The trim removed 2 bases at V and 11 bases at J, leaving 11 bases unmatched. This chain's CDR3 is CASSYVRTGGDYTF. The CDR3 coding sequence is TGTGCCAGCAGTTACGTCCGGACAGGAGGGGATTACACCTTC.

The CDR3, as DNA: TGTGCCAGCAGCGGGAGGGTTGACTATGGCTACACCTTC. It codes for CASSGRVDYGYTF. The chain couples TRBV11-2 to TRBJ1-2; D unclear. CDR3 length: 13 amino acids. V dropped 5 bases and J dropped 3 bases, with 10 bases sitting between them. Germline loops: CDR1 SGHAT, CDR2 FQNNGV.